This section outlines one TCR beta chain sequence together with its context. What it binds is unknown. The data are from a study of PD-L1 blockade in urothelial cancer. Across the whole study: Analysis of the blood was performed 3 weeks (second dose) and 6 weeks after treatment start. General study findings and limits: By 3 weeks, tumor-associated blood clones had expanded more in durable-benefit patients.

Here immunoSEQ multiplex PCR was the method, and the copy in TCRdb shows in-frame clones only, minus some. The sample carries roughly 90,000 clones, roughly nine tenths recorded once. V gave up 0 bases and J gave up 2 bases, with 9 bases separating them. The germline V gene has CDR1 LGHNA and CDR2 YSLEER. The CDR3 contains 15 residues. Sequencing used PBMCs, obtained around atezolizumab (anti-PD-L1) treatment. This chain uses TRBV4-3 with TRBJ2-3; D might be TRBD2 (5 bases). The sequence came from a man in his fifties or sixties with urothelial cancer. CDR3 nucleotide sequence: TGCGCCAGCAGCCAAGACAGGACTTACACAGATACGCAGTATTTT. This translates into CASSQDRTYTDTQYF.